This T cell receptor (beta chain) came from a study of T-cell memory formation after mild COVID-19. Study-wide context: Largely donor-specific TCR clusters were found. The study, taken as a whole, reports: Among clones contracting day 15 to 85, CD4/CD8 was balanced, whereas later expanders leaned CD4+. Pre-infection memory held some responding clones, suggesting pre-existing cross-reactive T cells responded.

Note on this clonotype: Its antigen is as yet unknown.

Barcoded TCR alpha and TCR beta cDNA libraries with UMIs came from 5'RACE using constant-segment primers. TCRdb independently ran MiXCR on the 5' RACE reads; one entry per CDR3 protein. The data show about 560,000 distinct CDR3 sequences, about a fifth seen once. Germline V gene lookup returns CDR1 MGHDK and CDR2 SYGVNS. V lost 2 bases, J lost 7 bases, and 15 bases lay in between. The CDR3 length is 14 residues. The rearrangement joins TRBV25-1 to TRBJ2-7, with D tentatively TRBD2 (6 bases). This receptor was obtained from an adult woman who had mild COVID-19 (a few samples of this study predate the infection). Cell type and time point are not known. Sequencing was carried out using PBMCs or a T cell subset sorted from them (not recorded which). The CDR3 region has the DNA TGTGCCAGCAGTGAAGGGGAGGTCCGTGGGGAGCAGTACTTC. Translated: CASSEGEVRGEQYF.